A single sample gave rise to the 8 T cell receptor beta chains below, sequenced in a study of T cell repertoires in cytomegalovirus infection. TCRdb independently ran MiXCR on the reads; one entry per CDR3 protein. In the table there are 150,000 to 200,000 distinct CDR3 sequences, approximately 19% of which are singletons. Sequenced input: PBMCs. These receptors came from a human donor in good health (CMV status not recorded). Some clones in this sample may be carry-over from other donors' samples.

This clonotype was seen a handful of times. V is TRBV5-1 and J is TRBJ1-2; 7 nucleotides match TRBD1. Germline V CDR1 and CDR2: SGHRS, YFSETQ. The V and J ends lost 2 bases and 4 bases, in that order; junction bases with no gene match: 8. The CDR3 has 15 residues. The CDR3 region is CASSLTTGDPYGYTF. The DNA of the CDR3 is TGCGCCAGCAGCTTAACTACAGGGGACCCCTATGGCTACACCTTC.

This clonotype was seen more than once but under ten times. This sequence joins TRBV25-1 and TRBJ1-4, with 8 bases aligning to TRBD1. Germline V gene data show CDR1 as MGHDK and CDR2 as SYGVNS. The trim removed 3 bases at V and 2 bases at J, leaving 5 bases unmatched. The CDR3 is 16 residues long. Here the CDR3 reads CASSDRRTGTNEKLFF. The CDR3 DNA reads TGTGCCAGCAGTGACCGAAGGACAGGGACTAATGAAAAACTGTTTTTT.

The table lists this clonotype with a few counts. The chain carries TRBV5-5 and TRBJ2-3, with 11 positions matching TRBD2. In germline, CDR1 is SGHKS, CDR2 YYEKEE (reference sequence). The V gene end was trimmed by 1 base and the J gene end by 6 bases; junction bases not matched to a gene: 4. The CDR3 has 15 amino acids. The CDR3 loop reads CASSLLASGRDTQYF. For the CDR3, the DNA is TGTGCCAGCAGCTTGCTAGCTAGCGGGAGGGATACGCAGTATTTT.

This clonotype has ten or more counts. CDR3 region: CASSPGGARTNGYTF. CDR3 sequence (DNA): TGTGCCAGCAGCCCCGGCGGAGCCCGGACCAATGGCTACACCTTC. This chain links TRBV7-2 with TRBJ1-2; D remains unclear. Germline lookup yields CDR1 SGHTA and CDR2 FQGNSA. Trimming shortened V by 5 bases and J by 6 bases, and 19 bases separated the two germline ends. The CDR3 is 15 amino acids.

This clonotype has only a few counts. This may come from a read error, since a much larger clone is one base off. The chain is built from TRBV7-9 and TRBJ2-7; the D call may be TRBD1 or TRBD2 (5 bases each). V lost 4 bases to trimming and J lost 2 bases, with 9 bases between them. The germline gives CDR1 SEHNR, CDR2 FQNEAQ (reference sequence). The CDR3 is 13 amino acids. The CDR3 sequence is CASSSEGPYEQYF. The CDR3 DNA is TGTGCCAGCAGCTCCGAGGGGCCCTACGAGCAGTACTTC.

V usage is TRBV2 and J usage is TRBJ1-2; no clear D. This CDR3 contains 13 residues. CDR1 is SNHLY, CDR2 FYNNEI, per germline. V shed 6 bases and J shed 3 bases, with 11 bases lying between them. The CDR3 here is CASRETGYYGYTF. Written as DNA, the CDR3 is TGTGCCAGCAGAGAGACCGGATACTATGGCTACACCTTC.

This clonotype was seen at least ten times. The V call is TRBV12-3 or TRBV12-4, the J call TRBJ2-5, with D perhaps given as TRBD1 or TRBD2 (5 bases each). There are 15 residues in the CDR3. V was pared by 7 bases and J by 2 bases, with 17 bases between. For the CDR3, the DNA is TGTGCCAGCACCCTCGGGGACGGAGTACAAGAGACCCAGTACTTC. Translating gives CASTLGDGVQETQYF.

This clonotype was seen at least ten times. This chain joins TRBV6-6 and TRBJ2-7; D remains unclear. The CDR3 loop spans 16 amino acids. Germline lookup yields CDR1 MNHNY and CDR2 SVGAGI (reference sequence). Trimming cost V 0 bases and J 4 bases, with 16 bases left between them. The CDR3 DNA reads as TGTGCCAGCAGTTACTCGATAGCACAGAATGGGTACGAGCAGTACTTC. The encoded protein is CASSYSIAQNGYEQYF.